The clone carrying this T cell receptor (beta chain) turned up a few times. The entry originates in a study of blood T cells in healthy people across ages. A J-beta primer mix and a sample-barcoded 5' primer were used in a second PCR of about 7 to 12 cycles. Every cDNA molecule bore a tag from a template-switch adaptor containing 12 random nucleotides. One entry per CDR3 protein results from TCRdb running MiXCR on the 5' RACE reads. Of 550,000 to 750,000 distinct CDR3 sequences in the sample, around 21% were seen once. Germline V gene sequence: CDR1 MNHNY, CDR2 SVGAGI (reference sequence). V lost 8 bases and J lost 1, with 11 bases in between. This CDR3 region has 13 residues.

Material for sequencing was blood. The chain couples TRBV6-6 to TRBJ2-5; D uncertain. The clonotype comes from a man aged 65 to 79 in good health. The CDR3 loop reads CASWAQLQETQYF. As DNA, the CDR3 is TGTGCCAGCTGGGCCCAACTCCAAGAGACCCAGTACTTC.